One and the same sample provided the 27 T cell receptor beta chains below, sequenced in a study of STAT5B mutations in CD4+ large granular lymphocyte leukemia. TCRdb's table, derived via immunoSEQ multiplex PCR, lists solely in-frame clones and lacks some. The repertoire includes around 20,000 clones, about 81% of them detected once, and 8.6% sits in the top ten. The specimen was CD4+ T cells from blood buffy coats. These receptor sequences come from a human donor in good health.

The J gene is TRBJ1-1, the V gene TRBV6-5; TRBD1 is a possible D gene (5 bases). This CDR3 contains 15 residues. From germline, CDR1 is MNHEY and CDR2 SVGAGI. The V gene lost 6 bases and the J gene lost 0 bases, with 14 bases spanning the gap. CDR3 sequence (DNA): TGTGCCAGCAGAGACCGGCGGGGGTTGAACACTGAAGCTTTCTTT. Protein sequence: CASRDRRGLNTEAFF.

CDR3 sequence reads: CASSVTGGTDTQYF. The CDR3 DNA follows: TGCGCCAGCAGTGTTACAGGGGGCACAGATACGCAGTATTTT. The chain joins TRBV10-2 to TRBJ2-3, with 7 bases that match TRBD1. Germline lookup yields CDR1 WSHSY and CDR2 SAAADI. Trimming at V came to 4 bases and at J to 1 base, leaving 2 bases not matched to a gene. The CDR3 contains 14 residues.

The genes are TRBV2 and TRBJ1-2, with D uncertain. Germline V CDR1 and CDR2: SNHLY, FYNNEI. V was shortened by 7 bases and J by 2 bases, with 14 bases between the two germline ends. The CDR3 spans 14 residues. The chain's CDR3 is CASMWTVINYGYTF. The CDR3 DNA sequence: TGTGCCAGCATGTGGACGGTGATAAACTATGGCTACACCTTC.

The V and J genes are TRBV27 and TRBJ2-7; TRBD2 aligns across 9 bases. V trimming: 5 bases; J trimming: 2 bases; junction bases outside the gene matches: 4. This CDR3 is built from 14 residues. Germline loops: CDR1 MNHEY, CDR2 SMNVEV (reference sequence). CDR3 residues: CASSGSSGTYEQYF. CDR3 nucleotide sequence: TGTGCCAGCAGTGGATCTAGCGGGACCTACGAGCAGTACTTC.

The chain is built from TRBV5-1 and TRBJ2-2, with 7 bases matching TRBD2. CDR1 is SGHRS and CDR2 is YFSETQ in the germline V gene. V shed 1 base and J 2 bases; nucleotides not matched to a gene: 2. The CDR3 loop spans 15 amino acids. The CDR3 is CASSLLAVNTGELFF. Written as DNA, the CDR3 is TGCGCCAGCAGCTTGCTAGCGGTAAACACCGGGGAGCTGTTTTTT.

The rearrangement links TRBV7-2 to TRBJ2-7; D is possibly TRBD2 (6 bases). The CDR3 has 15 residues. V lost 3 bases and J 6 bases, leaving 18 bases between the germline ends. Per germline, CDR1 SGHTA and CDR2 FQGNSA. DNA for the CDR3: TGTGCCAGCAGCTTGAGGAGGGTTCGGGGCTCCGAGCAGTACTTC. Translated, it gives CASSLRRVRGSEQYF. Drawing the rest from reference TRBV7-2 and TRBJ2-7, the complete variable domain is GAGVSQSPSNKVTEKGKDVELRCDPISGHTALYWYRQSLGQGLEFLIYFQGNSAPDKSGLPSDRFSAERTGGSVSTLTIQRTQQEDSAVYLCASSLRRVRGSEQYFGPGTRLTVT.

The chain is built from TRBV15 and TRBJ2-3; TRBD2 matches 13 bases. CDR1 is LNHNV, CDR2 YYDKDF, per germline (reference sequence). V lost 9 bases to trimming and J lost 3 bases; unmatched junction nucleotides: 6. The length of the CDR3 is 15 residues. The DNA for the CDR3 is TGTGCCACGGGACTAGCGGGGTTTTATACAGATACGCAGTATTTT. Translation: CATGLAGFYTDTQYF.

The chain recombines TRBV10-2 with TRBJ1-1, with D tentatively TRBD1 (6 bases). The V end lost 0 bases, the J end lost 5 bases, and 10 bases lay between the germline ends. Germline CDR1 is WSHSY and CDR2 is SAAADI. This CDR3 is 14 amino acids long. CDR3 sequence (DNA): TGCGCCAGCAGTGAGTCTACAGGGACTACTGAAGCTTTCTTT. Its translation: CASSESTGTTEAFF.

This clone has just one count. V usage is TRBV6-6 and J usage is TRBJ2-3; 9 bases line up with TRBD2. V lost 7 bases and J lost 2; bases outside the gene matches: 7. The CDR3 contains 15 residues. CDR1 and CDR2 (germline): MNHNY, SVGAGI (reference sequence). The CDR3 sequence: CASTDSGSPTDTQYF. The DNA for the CDR3 is TGTGCCAGCACCGATAGCGGGAGCCCCACAGATACGCAGTATTTT.

Only one count was recorded for this clone. This chain joins TRBV29-1 and TRBJ1-4; weak D call: TRBD1 (6 bases). Germline values: CDR1 SQVTM, CDR2 ANQGSEA. V was shortened by 4 bases and J by 1 base, with 10 bases between the two germline ends. The CDR3 has 14 amino acids. CDR3 DNA: TGCAGCGTTGGTGGGGGGCAAACTAATGAAAAACTGTTTTTT. Translating gives CSVGGGQTNEKLFF.

V usage is TRBV4-2 and J usage is TRBJ1-6; D is unresolved. The CDR3 is 13 amino acids. V was shortened by 1 base and J by 4 bases, with 2 bases between the two germline ends. Germline V gene sequence: CDR1 LGHNA, CDR2 YNFKEQ. This CDR3 reads CASSQAYNSPLHF. The CDR3 bases are TGTGCCAGCAGCCAAGCGTATAATTCACCCCTCCACTTT.

The V gene is TRBV19, the J gene TRBJ1-5; 11 nucleotides agree with TRBD1. The germline CDR1 and CDR2 sequences are LNHDA and SQIVND (reference sequence). V dropped 4 bases and J dropped 2; count of bases not matched to a gene: 1. CDR3 size: 15 residues. This CDR3 is CASSRDRGGNQPQHF. CDR3 sequence (DNA): TGTGCCAGTAGTAGGGACAGGGGGGGCAATCAGCCCCAGCATTTT.

CDR3 protein: CASSVQEVSIQYF. In DNA form, the CDR3 reads TGTGCCAGCAGTGTTCAGGAGGTGAGCATTCAGTACTTC. The chain couples TRBV6-1 to TRBJ2-4; maybe TRBD2 (5 bases). The CDR3 covers 13 residues. CDR1 MNHNS and CDR2 SASEGT come from the germline V gene. V lost 4 bases to trimming and J lost 9 bases, with 13 bases between them.

The rearrangement links TRBV19 to TRBJ2-1, with TRBD1 identical over 9 bases. CDR3 length equals 16 residues. Trimming cost V 3 bases and J 2 bases; bases outside gene matches: 5. CDR1 LNHDA and CDR2 SQIVND come from the germline V gene (reference sequence). In DNA, the CDR3 is TGTGCCAGTAGTATCGCCTACAGGGGGCCCTACAATGAGCAGTTCTTC. It specifies CASSIAYRGPYNEQFF.

The chain combines TRBV23-1 with TRBJ2-7; D unresolved. TRBV23-1 is noted as an ORF with a role that remains uncertain. Trimming stripped 6 bases from V and 6 bases from J, with 18 bases between. The CDR3 contains 14 residues. This chain's CDR3 is CASSRDGVSGEQYF. DNA of the CDR3: TGCGCCAGCAGCCGCGACGGAGTTTCGGGCGAGCAGTACTTC.

This clone was seen only once. This rearrangement joins TRBV14 to TRBJ1-4; D not certain. The CDR3 consists of 17 residues. V dropped 2 bases and J dropped 8 bases, with 21 bases sitting between them. Germline V CDR1 and CDR2: SGHDN, FVKESK. CDR3 sequence reads: CASSQSRSGARGEKLFF. The CDR3 coding sequence is TGTGCCAGCAGCCAAAGCCGGTCCGGAGCTCGAGGGGAAAAACTGTTTTTT.

V gene TRBV4-1 combines with J gene TRBJ1-2; no firm D call. The CDR3 contains 16 residues. Trimming removed 5 bases at V and 4 bases at J, with 20 bases between. Germline lookup yields CDR1 MGHRA and CDR2 YSYEKL. The CDR3 bases are TGCGCCAGCAGCTCACAAAGACAAACTTTTAGCTATGGCTACACCTTC. This gives the protein CASSSQRQTFSYGYTF.

The V call is TRBV18, the J call TRBJ2-2; no definite D call. Germline assignment: CDR1 KGHSH and CDR2 LQKENI. V shed 2 bases and J shed 2 bases, with 9 bases lying between them. The CDR3 runs to 15 residues. The CDR3 is CASSPLTANTGELFF. The CDR3 DNA sequence: TGTGCCAGCTCACCATTGACCGCTAACACCGGGGAGCTGTTTTTT.

The chain joins TRBV30 to TRBJ2-3, with TRBD1 identical over 12 bases. Germline-derived CDR1 and CDR2 are GTSNPN and SVGIG (reference sequence). The J segment lost 4 bases and the V segment lost 7 bases, leaving 6 bases of the junction unmatched. CDR3 length equals 14 residues. The CDR3 region is CASSGTGGADTQYF. The CDR3 bases are TGTGCCTCCTCCGGGACAGGGGGCGCAGATACGCAGTATTTT.

The chain joins TRBV18 to TRBJ2-3, with D unclear. In germline, CDR1 is KGHSH, CDR2 LQKENI. With 3 bases removed from V and 0 bases from J, the gap between germline ends came to 7 bases. The CDR3 covers 14 residues. The CDR3 spells CASSPALSTDTQYF. CDR3 DNA sequence: TGTGCCAGCTCACCCGCCCTTAGCACAGATACGCAGTATTTT.

V is TRBV5-4 and J is TRBJ2-2, with D tentatively TRBD1 (7 bases). Between the trimmed V and J ends, which lost 0 bases and 6 bases, there was a span of 24 bases. The V gene's germline CDR1 is SGHNT and CDR2 YYREEE (reference sequence). The CDR3 contains 19 residues. The CDR3 sequence: CASSLALGRGTGVSGELFF. CDR3 in DNA: TGTGCCAGCAGCTTGGCTCTTGGGCGGGGTACAGGGGTTTCCGGGGAGCTGTTTTTT.

The rearrangement joins TRBV30 to TRBJ2-5; no reliable D call. Judging by the DNA end, TRBJ2-7 fits better; the J call may be wrong. Germline V gene sequence: CDR1 GTSNPN, CDR2 SVGIG (reference sequence). The CDR3 is 14 amino acids. CDR3 nucleotides: TGTGCCTGGAGTGCGGGTCTATGGGTGGGCGAGCAGTACTTC. This codes for CAWSAGLWVGEQYF.

The V call is TRBV7-3, the J call TRBJ2-5; D call uncertain. The germline V gene has CDR1 SGHTA and CDR2 FQGTGA. V shed 1 base and J shed 5 bases, with 8 bases lying between them. The CDR3 sequence is 13 residues long. Here the CDR3 DNA reads TGTGCCAGCAGCTTAAGGTTCGGGGAGACCCAGTACTTC. Its protein product is CASSLRFGETQYF.

The rearrangement joins TRBV7-3 to TRBJ2-3; D is unclear. The CDR3 consists of 15 residues. Per germline, CDR1 SGHTA and CDR2 FQGTGA. Between the trimmed V and J ends, which lost 1 base and 0 bases, there was a span of 8 bases. The CDR3 loop is CASSLRHTSTDTQYF. The CDR3 region has the DNA TGTGCCAGCAGCTTAAGACATACTAGCACAGATACGCAGTATTTT.

V usage is TRBV10-1 and J usage is TRBJ2-1; TRBD1 matches at 9 bases. V shed 4 bases and J 5 bases; nucleotides not matched to a gene: 9. CDR1 and CDR2 from the germline V gene are WNHNN and SYGVQD (reference sequence). The CDR3 contains 16 residues. The CDR3 region has the DNA TGCGCCAGCAGTGCCATACTGGACAGGGGACACAATGAGCAGTTCTTC. Encoded protein: CASSAILDRGHNEQFF.

The chain has TRBV9 and TRBJ1-3; weak D call: TRBD1 (6 bases). V lost 2 bases and J 4 bases, leaving 19 bases between the germline ends. CDR3 length equals 17 residues. Per germline, CDR1 SGDLS and CDR2 YYNGEE. The chain's CDR3 is CASSVGLGGLSGNTIYF. CDR3 in DNA: TGTGCCAGCAGCGTCGGGTTGGGGGGCCTCTCCGGAAACACCATATATTTT.

The CDR3 sequence is CASRPGTSGWKEQYF. For the CDR3, the DNA is TGTGCCAGCAGGCCGGGGACTAGCGGTTGGAAAGAGCAGTACTTC. The genes are TRBV28 and TRBJ2-7, with 11 bases fitting TRBD2. V gave up 6 bases and J gave up 7 bases; unmatched junction bases: 11. Germline-derived CDR1 and CDR2 are MDHEN and SYDVKM. The CDR3 is 15 amino acids.